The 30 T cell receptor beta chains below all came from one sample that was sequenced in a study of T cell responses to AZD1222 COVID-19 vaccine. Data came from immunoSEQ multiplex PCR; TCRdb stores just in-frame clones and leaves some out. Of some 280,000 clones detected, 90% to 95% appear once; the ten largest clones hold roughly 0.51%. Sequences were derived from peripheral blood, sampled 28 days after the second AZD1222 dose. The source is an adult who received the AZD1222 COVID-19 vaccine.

CDR3 in amino acids: CASSLQAEWLTREANEQFF. In DNA form, the CDR3 reads TGTGCCAGCAGCTTACAGGCAGAATGGTTGACTCGGGAGGCCAATGAGCAGTTCTTC. The V and J genes are TRBV11-3 and TRBJ2-1; 7 bases are shared with TRBD2. The CDR3 has 19 residues. CDR1 and CDR2 from the germline V gene are SGHNT and YENEEA. Trimming cost V 2 bases and J 6 bases; bases outside gene matches: 19.

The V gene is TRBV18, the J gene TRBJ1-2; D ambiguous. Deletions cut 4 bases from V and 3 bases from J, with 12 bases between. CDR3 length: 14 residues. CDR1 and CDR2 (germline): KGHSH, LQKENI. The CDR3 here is CASSLTRLYYGYTF. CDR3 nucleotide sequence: TGTGCCAGCTCACTTACACGCCTATACTATGGCTACACCTTC.

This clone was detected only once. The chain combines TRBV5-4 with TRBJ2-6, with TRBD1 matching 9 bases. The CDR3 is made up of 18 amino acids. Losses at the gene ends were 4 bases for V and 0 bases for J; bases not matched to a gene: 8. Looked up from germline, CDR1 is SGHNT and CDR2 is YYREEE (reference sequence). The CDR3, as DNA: TGTGCCAGCAGCGCAAGGACAGGGGCAAACTCTGGGGCCAACGTCCTGACTTTC. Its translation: CASSARTGANSGANVLTF.

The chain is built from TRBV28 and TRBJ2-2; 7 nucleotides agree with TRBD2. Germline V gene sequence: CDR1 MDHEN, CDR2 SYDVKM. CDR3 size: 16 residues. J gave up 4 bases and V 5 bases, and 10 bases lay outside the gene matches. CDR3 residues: CASSLNSGGFTGELFF. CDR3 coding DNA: TGTGCCAGCAGTCTAAACTCGGGGGGATTCACCGGGGAGCTGTTTTTT.

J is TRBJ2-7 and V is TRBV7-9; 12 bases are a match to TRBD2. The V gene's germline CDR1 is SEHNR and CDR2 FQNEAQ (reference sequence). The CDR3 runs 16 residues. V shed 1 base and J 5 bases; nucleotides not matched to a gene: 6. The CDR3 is CASSLGRTSGAHEQYF. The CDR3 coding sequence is TGTGCCAGCAGCTTAGGCCGGACTAGCGGGGCCCACGAGCAGTACTTC.

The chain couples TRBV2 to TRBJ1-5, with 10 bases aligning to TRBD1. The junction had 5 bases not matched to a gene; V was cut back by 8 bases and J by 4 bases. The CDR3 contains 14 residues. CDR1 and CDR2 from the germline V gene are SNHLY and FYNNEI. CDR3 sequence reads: CASGRDRGNQPQHF. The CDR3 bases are TGTGCCAGCGGACGGGACAGGGGTAATCAGCCCCAGCATTTT.

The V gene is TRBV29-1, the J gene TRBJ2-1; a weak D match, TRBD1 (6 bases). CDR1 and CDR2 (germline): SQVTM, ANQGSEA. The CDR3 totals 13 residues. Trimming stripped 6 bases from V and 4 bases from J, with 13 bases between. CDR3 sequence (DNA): TGCAGCGTCACACAGGACAGATACAATGAGCAGTTCTTC. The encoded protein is CSVTQDRYNEQFF.

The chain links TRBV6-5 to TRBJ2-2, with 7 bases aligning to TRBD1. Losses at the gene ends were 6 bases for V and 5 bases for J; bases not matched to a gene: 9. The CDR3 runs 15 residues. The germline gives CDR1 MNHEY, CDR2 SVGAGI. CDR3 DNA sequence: TGTGCCAGCAGCCGACAGGGTCGGGTGACCGGGGAGCTGTTTTTT. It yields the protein CASSRQGRVTGELFF.

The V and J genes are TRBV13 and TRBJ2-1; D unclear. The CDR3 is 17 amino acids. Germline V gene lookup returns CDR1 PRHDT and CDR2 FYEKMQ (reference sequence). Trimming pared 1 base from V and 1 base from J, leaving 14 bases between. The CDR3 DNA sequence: TGTGCCAGCAGCTTAGAGGGCCGTACCAATTCCTACAATGAGCAGTTCTTC. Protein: CASSLEGRTNSYNEQFF.

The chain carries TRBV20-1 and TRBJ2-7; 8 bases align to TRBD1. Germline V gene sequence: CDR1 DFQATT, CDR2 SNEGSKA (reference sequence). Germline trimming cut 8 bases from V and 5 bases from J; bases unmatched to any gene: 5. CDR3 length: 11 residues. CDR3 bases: TGCAGTACAAGACAGGGGAACGAGCAGTACTTC. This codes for CSTRQGNEQYF.

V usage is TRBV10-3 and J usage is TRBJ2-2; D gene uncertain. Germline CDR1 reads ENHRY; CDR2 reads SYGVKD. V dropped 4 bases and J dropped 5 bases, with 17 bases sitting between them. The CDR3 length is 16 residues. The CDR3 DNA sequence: TGTGCCATCAGTGGTATTGGCCGAGTGGGGACCGGGGAGCTGTTTTTT. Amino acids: CAISGIGRVGTGELFF.

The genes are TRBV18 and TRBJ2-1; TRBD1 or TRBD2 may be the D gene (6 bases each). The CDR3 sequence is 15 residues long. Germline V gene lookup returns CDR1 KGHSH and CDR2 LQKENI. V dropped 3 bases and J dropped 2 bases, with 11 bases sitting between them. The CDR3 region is CASSPNGGPYNEQFF. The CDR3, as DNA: TGTGCCAGCTCACCTAATGGGGGGCCCTACAATGAGCAGTTCTTC.

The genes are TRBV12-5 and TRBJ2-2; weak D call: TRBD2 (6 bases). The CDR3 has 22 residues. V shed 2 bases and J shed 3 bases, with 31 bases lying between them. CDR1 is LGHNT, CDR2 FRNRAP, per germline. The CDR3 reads CASGLFVGRDKGFWVDTGELFF. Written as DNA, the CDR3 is TGTGCTAGTGGTTTGTTTGTAGGGCGGGATAAGGGATTTTGGGTCGACACCGGGGAGCTGTTTTTT.

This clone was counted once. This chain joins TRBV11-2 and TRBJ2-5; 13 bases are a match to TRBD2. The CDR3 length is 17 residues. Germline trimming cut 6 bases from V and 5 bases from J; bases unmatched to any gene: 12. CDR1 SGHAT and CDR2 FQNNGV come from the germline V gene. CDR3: CASRGPGLAGRQETQYF. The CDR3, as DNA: TGTGCCAGCAGGGGGCCGGGACTAGCGGGGCGGCAGGAGACCCAGTACTTC. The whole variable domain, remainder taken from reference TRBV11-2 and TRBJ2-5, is EAGVAQSPRYKIIEKRQSVAFWCNPISGHATLYWYQQILGQGPKLLIQFQNNGVVDDSQLPKDRFSAERLKGVDSTLKIQPAKLEDSAVYLCASRGPGLAGRQETQYFGPGTRLLVL.

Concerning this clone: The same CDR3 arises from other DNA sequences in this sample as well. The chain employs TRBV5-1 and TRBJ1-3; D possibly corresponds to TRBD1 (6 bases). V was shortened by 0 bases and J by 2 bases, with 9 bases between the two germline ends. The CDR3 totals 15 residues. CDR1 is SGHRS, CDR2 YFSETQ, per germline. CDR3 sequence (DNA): TGCGCCAGCAGCTTGGCAACAGGGACTGGAAACACCATATATTTT. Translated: CASSLATGTGNTIYF.

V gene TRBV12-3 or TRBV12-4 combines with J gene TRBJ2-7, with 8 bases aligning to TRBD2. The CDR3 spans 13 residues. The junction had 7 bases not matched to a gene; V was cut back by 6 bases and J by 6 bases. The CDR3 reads CASSLLLAAEQYF. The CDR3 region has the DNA TGTGCCAGCAGCCTCCTACTAGCGGCCGAGCAGTACTTC.

CDR3 bases: TGTGCCTGGAGTCTAGCGCAGGGAAGGACTGAAGCTTTCTTT. Its translation is CAWSLAQGRTEAFF. The chain combines TRBV30 with TRBJ1-1; D may be TRBD1 (5 bases). The CDR3 is 14 amino acids. The germline V gene encodes CDR1 GTSNPN and CDR2 SVGIG (reference sequence). Trimming cost V 2 bases and J 5 bases, with 15 bases left between them.

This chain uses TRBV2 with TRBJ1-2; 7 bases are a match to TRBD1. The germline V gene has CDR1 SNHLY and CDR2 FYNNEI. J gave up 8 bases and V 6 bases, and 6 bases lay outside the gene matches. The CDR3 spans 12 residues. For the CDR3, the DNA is TGTGCCAGCAGAGGGGACAGTCGAGGCTACACCTTC. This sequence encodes CASRGDSRGYTF.

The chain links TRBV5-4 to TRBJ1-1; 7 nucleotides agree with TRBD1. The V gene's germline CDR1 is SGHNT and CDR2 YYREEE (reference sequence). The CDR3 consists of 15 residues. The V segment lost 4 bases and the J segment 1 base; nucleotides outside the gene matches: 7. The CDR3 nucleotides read TGTGCCAGCAGCCTAACCGGGACAGAGAACACTGAAGCTTTCTTT. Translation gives CASSLTGTENTEAFF.

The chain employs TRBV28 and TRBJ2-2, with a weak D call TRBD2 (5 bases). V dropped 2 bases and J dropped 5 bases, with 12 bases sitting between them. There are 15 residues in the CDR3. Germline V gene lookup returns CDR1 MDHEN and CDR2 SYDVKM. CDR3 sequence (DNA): TGTGCCAGCAGTTTACGGGGAGTGAGAACCGGGGAGCTGTTTTTT. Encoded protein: CASSLRGVRTGELFF.

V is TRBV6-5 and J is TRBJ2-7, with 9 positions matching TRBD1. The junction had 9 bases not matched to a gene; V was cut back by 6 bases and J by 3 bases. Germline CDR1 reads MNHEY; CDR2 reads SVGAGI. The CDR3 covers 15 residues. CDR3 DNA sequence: TGTGCCAGCAGCCGCGGAGGGACAGGGATCTACGAGCAGTACTTC. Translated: CASSRGGTGIYEQYF.

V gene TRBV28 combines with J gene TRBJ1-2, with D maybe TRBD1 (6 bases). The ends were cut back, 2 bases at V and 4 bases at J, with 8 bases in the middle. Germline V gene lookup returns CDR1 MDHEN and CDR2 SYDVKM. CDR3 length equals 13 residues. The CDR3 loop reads CASSLQGPYGYTF. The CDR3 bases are TGTGCCAGCAGTTTACAGGGGCCCTATGGCTACACCTTC.

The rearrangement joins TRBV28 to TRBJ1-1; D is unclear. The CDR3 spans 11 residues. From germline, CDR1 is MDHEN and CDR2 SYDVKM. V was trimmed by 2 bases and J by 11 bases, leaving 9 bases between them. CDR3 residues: CASSLLGSAFF. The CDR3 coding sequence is TGTGCCAGCAGTTTACTGGGTTCGGCTTTCTTT. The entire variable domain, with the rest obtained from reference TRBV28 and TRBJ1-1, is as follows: DVKVTQSSRYLVKRTGEKVFLECVQDMDHENMFWYRQDPGLGLRLIYFSYDVKMKEKGDIPEGYSVSREKKERFSLILESASTNQTSMYLCASSLLGSAFFGQGTRLTVV.

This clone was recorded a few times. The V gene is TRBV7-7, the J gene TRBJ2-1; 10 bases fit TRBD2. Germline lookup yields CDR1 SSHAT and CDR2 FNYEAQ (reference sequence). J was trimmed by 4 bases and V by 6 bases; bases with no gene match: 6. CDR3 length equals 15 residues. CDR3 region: CASSTGLAVYNEQFF. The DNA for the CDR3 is TGTGCCAGCAGTACCGGACTAGCGGTTTACAATGAGCAGTTCTTC. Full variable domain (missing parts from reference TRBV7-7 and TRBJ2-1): GAGVSQSPRYKVTKRGQDVTLRCDPISSHATLYWYQQALGQGPEFLTYFNYEAQPDKSGLPSDRFSAERPEGSISTLTIQRTEQRDSAMYRCASSTGLAVYNEQFFGPGTRLTVL.

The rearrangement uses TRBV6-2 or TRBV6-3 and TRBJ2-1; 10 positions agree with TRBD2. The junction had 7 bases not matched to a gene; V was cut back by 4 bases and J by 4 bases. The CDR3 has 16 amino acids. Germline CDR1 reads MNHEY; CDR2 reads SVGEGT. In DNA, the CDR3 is TGTGCCAGCAGTTTCTACGGACTAGCGGCTTACAATGAGCAGTTCTTC. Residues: CASSFYGLAAYNEQFF.

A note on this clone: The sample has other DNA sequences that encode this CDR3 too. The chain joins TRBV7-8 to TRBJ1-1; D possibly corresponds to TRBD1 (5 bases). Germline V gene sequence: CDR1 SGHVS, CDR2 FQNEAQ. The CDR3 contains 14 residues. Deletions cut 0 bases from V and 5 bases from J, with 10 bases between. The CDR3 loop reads CASSLAGTGTEAFF. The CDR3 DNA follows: TGTGCCAGCAGCTTAGCGGGGACCGGAACTGAAGCTTTCTTT.

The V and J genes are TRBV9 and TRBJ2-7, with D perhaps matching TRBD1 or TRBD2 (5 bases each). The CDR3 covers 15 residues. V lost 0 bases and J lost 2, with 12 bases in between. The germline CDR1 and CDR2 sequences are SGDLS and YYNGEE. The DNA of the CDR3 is TGTGCCAGCAGCGTAGAGGGGACGGGCCCCTACGAGCAGTACTTC. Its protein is CASSVEGTGPYEQYF.

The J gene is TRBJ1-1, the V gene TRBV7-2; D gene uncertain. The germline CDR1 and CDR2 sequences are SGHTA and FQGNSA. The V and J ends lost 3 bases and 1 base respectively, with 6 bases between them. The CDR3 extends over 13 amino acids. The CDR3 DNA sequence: TGTGCCAGCAGCTTGCGTCAGAACACTGAAGCTTTCTTT. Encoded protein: CASSLRQNTEAFF.

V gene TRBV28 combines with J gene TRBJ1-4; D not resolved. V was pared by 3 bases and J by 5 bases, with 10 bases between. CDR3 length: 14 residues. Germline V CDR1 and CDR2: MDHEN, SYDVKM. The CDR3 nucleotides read TGTGCCAGCAGTTTCCGCCGTTCCAATGAAAAACTGTTTTTT. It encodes CASSFRRSNEKLFF.

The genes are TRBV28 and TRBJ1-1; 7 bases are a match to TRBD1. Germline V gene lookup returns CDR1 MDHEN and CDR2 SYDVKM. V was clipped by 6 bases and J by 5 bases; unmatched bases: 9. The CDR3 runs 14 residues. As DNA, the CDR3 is TGTGCCAGCAGCCGTACAGGGGATTGGACTGAAGCTTTCTTT. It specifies CASSRTGDWTEAFF.